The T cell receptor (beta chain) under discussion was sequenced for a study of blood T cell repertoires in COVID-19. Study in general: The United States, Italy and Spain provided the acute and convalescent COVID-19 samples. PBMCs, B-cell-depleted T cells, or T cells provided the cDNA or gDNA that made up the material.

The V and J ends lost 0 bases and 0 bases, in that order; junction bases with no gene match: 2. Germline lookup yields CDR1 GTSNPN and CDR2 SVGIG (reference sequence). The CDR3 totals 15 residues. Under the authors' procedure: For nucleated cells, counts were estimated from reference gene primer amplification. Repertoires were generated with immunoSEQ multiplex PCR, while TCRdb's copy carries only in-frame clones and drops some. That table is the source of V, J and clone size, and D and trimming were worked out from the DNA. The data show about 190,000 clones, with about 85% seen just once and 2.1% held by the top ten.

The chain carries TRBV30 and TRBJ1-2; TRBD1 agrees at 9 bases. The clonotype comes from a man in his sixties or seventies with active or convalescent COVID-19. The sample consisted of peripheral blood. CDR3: CAWSVQGAANYGYTF. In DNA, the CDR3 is TGTGCCTGGAGTGTACAGGGGGCGGCTAACTATGGCTACACCTTC.